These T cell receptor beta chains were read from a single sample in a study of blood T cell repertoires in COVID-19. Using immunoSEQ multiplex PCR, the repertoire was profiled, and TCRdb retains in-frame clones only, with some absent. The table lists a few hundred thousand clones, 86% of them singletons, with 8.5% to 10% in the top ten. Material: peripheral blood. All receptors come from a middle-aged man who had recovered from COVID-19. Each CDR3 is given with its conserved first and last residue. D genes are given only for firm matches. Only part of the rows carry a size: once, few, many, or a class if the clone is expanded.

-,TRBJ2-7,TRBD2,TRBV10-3,TGTGCCATCAGTGGCAGCGGGAGTTTGTACGAGCAGTACTTC,CAISGSGSLYEQYF
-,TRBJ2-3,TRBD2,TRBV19,TGTGCCAGTGGAGTTGTTAGCGGGAGTACAGATACGCAGTATTTT,CASGVVSGSTDTQYF
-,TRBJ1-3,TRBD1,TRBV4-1,TGCGCCAGCAGCTTCCTCGGACCGGGACAGGGGACTAGCTCTGGAAACACCATATATTTT,CASSFLGPGQGTSSGNTIYF
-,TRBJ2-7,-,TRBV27,TGTGCCAGCAGTTTAAATGGGAGCCCCAGGTACGAGCAGTACTTC,CASSLNGSPRYEQYF
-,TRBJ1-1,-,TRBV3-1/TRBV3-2,TGTGCCAGCAGCCAAGAAACCAGGCGTATGAACACTGAAGCTTTCTTT,CASSQETRRMNTEAFF
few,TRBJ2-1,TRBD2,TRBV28,TGTGCCAGCTGCAGGGGGGCTAGCGGGAGCCGCTCCTACAATGAGCAGTTCTTC,CASCRGASGSRSYNEQFF
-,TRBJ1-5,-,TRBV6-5,TGTGCCAGCAGACAGGGTGATCAGCCCCAGCATTTT,CASRQGDQPQHF
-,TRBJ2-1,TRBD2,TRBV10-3,TGTGCCATCAGGGGACTAGCGGCTACTGGCGAGCAGTTCTTC,CAIRGLAATGEQFF
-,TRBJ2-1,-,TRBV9,TGTGCCAGCAGCGTAGCAGGGAATCACTACAATGAGCAGTTCTTC,CASSVAGNHYNEQFF
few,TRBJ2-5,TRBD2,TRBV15,TGTGCCACCAGCACCGGAGGGGGGACTAGCGAATACCAAGAGACCCAGTACTTC,CATSTGGGTSEYQETQYF
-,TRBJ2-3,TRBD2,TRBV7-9,TGTGCCAGCAGCACACGGACTAGCGGGGGGGCTAGCACAGATACGCAGTATTTT,CASSTRTSGGASTDTQYF
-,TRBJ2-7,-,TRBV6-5,TGTGCCAGCAGTCGTCAGGGGCCCCCCTCTCAGCAGTACTTC,CASSRQGPPSQQYF
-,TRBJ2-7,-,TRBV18,TGTGCCAGCTCACCACTTAGGGGTACCTACGAGCAGTACTTC,CASSPLRGTYEQYF
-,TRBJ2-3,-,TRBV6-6,TGTGCCAGCAGTTATGCGACAGATACGCAGTATTTT,CASSYATDTQYF
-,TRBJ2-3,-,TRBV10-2,TGCGCCAGCACGGTTATTCCGGGGACTCGCACAGATACGCAGTATTTT,CASTVIPGTRTDTQYF
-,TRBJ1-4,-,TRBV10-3,TGTGCCATCAGGGACTCCAATGAAAAACTGTTTTTT,CAIRDSNEKLFF
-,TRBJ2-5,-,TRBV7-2,TGTGCCAGCAGCTTAGCGGCCAGGCCCTCGGGGAAAGAGACCCAGTACTTC,CASSLAARPSGKETQYF
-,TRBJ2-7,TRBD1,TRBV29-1,TGCAGCGTTGGAGACAGGGTCGAGCAGTACTTC,CSVGDRVEQYF
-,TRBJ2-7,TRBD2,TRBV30,TGTGCCTGGAGTCGGGTTAGCGGGTTGGGCTACGAGCAGTACTTC,CAWSRVSGLGYEQYF
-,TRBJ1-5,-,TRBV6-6,TGTGCCAGCAGTTACTCTCTTTGGGAGAATCAGCCCCAGCATTTT,CASSYSLWENQPQHF
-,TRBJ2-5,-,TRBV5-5,TGTGCCAGCAGCTTGCTGTTTTTGGAGACCCAGTACTTC,CASSLLFLETQYF
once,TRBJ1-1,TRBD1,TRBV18,TGTGCCAGCTCCTACCTCGGACAGGTCGGGAGTGAAGCTTTCTTT,CASSYLGQVGSEAFF
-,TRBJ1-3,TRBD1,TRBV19,TGTGCCAGCCGACAGGGGAACTCTGGAAACACCATATATTTT,CASRQGNSGNTIYF
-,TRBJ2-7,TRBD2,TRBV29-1,TGCAGCGGGAGGACTAGCGGGACCTACGAGCAGTACTTC,CSGRTSGTYEQYF
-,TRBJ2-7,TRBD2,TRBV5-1,TGCGCCAGCAGCTTGTCCCTTACACGGGGACTAGCCGCCGAGCAGTACTTC,CASSLSLTRGLAAEQYF
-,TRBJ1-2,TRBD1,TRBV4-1,TGCGCCAGCAGCCAAGATCAAAACAGGGGGCTCTATGGCTACACCTTC,CASSQDQNRGLYGYTF
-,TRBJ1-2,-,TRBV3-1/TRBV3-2,TGTGCCAGCAGCCTCAGAGTGGGAGCGGGCTACACCTTC,CASSLRVGAGYTF
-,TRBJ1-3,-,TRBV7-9,TGTGCCAGCAGCTCCGCCGCAGTCCGAAACACCATATATTTT,CASSSAAVRNTIYF
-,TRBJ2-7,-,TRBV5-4,TGTGCCAGCAGCTTGGGAGGACAGGGAGGGGTACCGTACTTC,CASSLGGQGGVPYF
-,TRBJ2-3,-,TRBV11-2,TGTGCCAGCAGCCCCCCAAAGACAGCTAACACAGATACGCAGTATTTT,CASSPPKTANTDTQYF
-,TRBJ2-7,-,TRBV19,TGTGCCAGTAGTATAGGTGGTAGTACCCTTGACGAGCAGTACTTC,CASSIGGSTLDEQYF
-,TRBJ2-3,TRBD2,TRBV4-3,TGCGCCAGCAGCCAAGGGGTGACTAGCGGGGGAGTTGTATTTACGGATACGCAGTATTTT,CASSQGVTSGGVVFTDTQYF
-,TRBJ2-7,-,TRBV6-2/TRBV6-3,TGTGCCAGCAGTTACACCCCCCGGGGGACCTACGAGCAGTACTTC,CASSYTPRGTYEQYF
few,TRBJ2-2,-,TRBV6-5,TGTGCCAGCAGTTACTCTAGATACGGGGAGCTGTTTTTT,CASSYSRYGELFF
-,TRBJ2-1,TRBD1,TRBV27,TGTGCCAGCAGTTTATCGAACAGGGGTAATGAGCAGTTCTTC,CASSLSNRGNEQFF
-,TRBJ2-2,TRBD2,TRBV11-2,TGTGCCAGCAGACTCGGGACTAGCCAATCCGGGGAGCTGTTTTTT,CASRLGTSQSGELFF
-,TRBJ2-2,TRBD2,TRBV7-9,TGTGCCAGCAGCTTGACTAGCGGGGGTCCAAGGGAGCTGTTTTTT,CASSLTSGGPRELFF
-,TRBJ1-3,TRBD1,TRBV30,TGTGCCTGGACCTCAGGACAGGGGGGATCTGGAAACACCATATATTTT,CAWTSGQGGSGNTIYF
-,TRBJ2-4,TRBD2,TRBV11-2,TGTGCCAGCAGCTTGGAGGTCAGCGGGGACATTCAGTACTTC,CASSLEVSGDIQYF
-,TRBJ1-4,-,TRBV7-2,TGTGCCAGCAGCTTCCTGGCAGGGGCAACTAATGAAAAACTGTTTTTT,CASSFLAGATNEKLFF
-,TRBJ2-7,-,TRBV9,TGTGCCAGCAGCGTTTATGGGACTGACCCCTACGAGCAGTACTTC,CASSVYGTDPYEQYF
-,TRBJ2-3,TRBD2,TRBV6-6,TGTGCCAGCAGTTGGGGGGGGTACATAGATACGCAGTATTTT,CASSWGGYIDTQYF
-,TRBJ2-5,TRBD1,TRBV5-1,TGCGCCAGCAGCTTGGACAGGGGTCCTCCGGGGGAGACCCAGTACTTC,CASSLDRGPPGETQYF
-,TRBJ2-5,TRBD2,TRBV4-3,TGCGCCAGCAGCCAAGAGAGACTAGCGGTCGAGACCCAGTACTTC,CASSQERLAVETQYF
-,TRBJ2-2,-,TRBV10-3,TGTGCCACCCGACTAGGCCCGAACACCGGGGAGCTGTTTTTT,CATRLGPNTGELFF
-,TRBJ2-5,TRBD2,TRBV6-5,TGTGCCAGCAGACGAGCGGGGGCTTACCAAGAGACCCAGTACTTC,CASRRAGAYQETQYF
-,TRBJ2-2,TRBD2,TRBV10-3,TGTGCCATCAGCCGGGGGACTAGCGACGGGGAGCTGTTTTTT,CAISRGTSDGELFF
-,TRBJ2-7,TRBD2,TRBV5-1,TGCGCCAGCAGCCCCGGTCTTAGCGGGAGTGGGTACGCCTACGAGCAGTACTTC,CASSPGLSGSGYAYEQYF
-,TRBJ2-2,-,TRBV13,TGTGCCAGCAGCTTCTCAGGCGGGGAGCTGTTTTTT,CASSFSGGELFF
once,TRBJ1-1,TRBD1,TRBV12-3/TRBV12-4,TGTGCCAGCAGAAGACAGGGACGGACTGAAGCTTTCTTT,CASRRQGRTEAFF
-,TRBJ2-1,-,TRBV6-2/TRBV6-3,TGTGCCAGCAGTAAAGGGGGTGCCCACTACAATGAGCAGTTCTTC,CASSKGGAHYNEQFF